The sequence of this TCR beta chain was determined in a study of cytomegalovirus exposure and HLA in healthy donors (dated by TCRdb to between 2016 and 2019). Some background on the complete study: An earlier analysis of approximately 550 of the donors reported 250 to 350 Gb of sequence data and some 120 million unique TCR beta sequences from around 200 million T cells. Class I and class II HLA loci were covered by the typing at four-digit resolution. About 330 gigabases of sequencing data and 70 million to 95 million unique TCR sequences made up an early release that covered under 750 HLA-typed donors. To decide whether each TCR beta V gene segment behaved as functional or pseudogenic, an earlier analysis of fewer than 750 of the donors relied on high-throughput TCR beta sequencing. A handful of DR-DQ haplotypes were treated as single units for association and clustering because of strong linkage in the cohort. Besides the first cohort of more than 650 subjects, a separate validation cohort made up of roughly 120 different subjects was used. In the later analysis, no new phenotypic data were used to find candidate immune exposures; instead, reliance was placed on TCR beta sequences and their occurrence across donors. The number of typed donors differed by locus: about 629-640 for A, B, C, DRB1 and DQB1; approximately 520 for DQA1; some 590 for DPA1; and some 430 for DPB1. The genetic ancestry cluster associated with self-reported Caucasian donors included around 76% of the roughly 400 genotyped donors. The T cell repertoires of 670 or so subjects were profiled by immunosequencing and related to cytomegalovirus serostatus. The study combined high-throughput TCR immunosequencing, statistical association of individual TCRs with disease status, and machine learning to predict cytomegalovirus infection status. Donor age, sex, ethnicity and CMV serostatus were compiled alongside the repertoire data. Among under 450 genotyped donors of the cohort, an average of around 240,000 unique TCR beta nucleotide sequences were sequenced per donor, roughly a sixth of them non-productive. In a later analysis, previously published TCR beta repertoires from 670 or so donors were re-analyzed and high-resolution HLA genotyping was added so that TCR occurrence patterns could be studied. The study aimed to test whether signatures of past pathogen exposure could be identified by cataloging public T cell receptors. All discovery cohort repertoires had been generated on a single sequencing platform. A later genetic analysis used genome-wide SNP genotypes for about 60% of the roughly 700 donors, treating that subset as a discovery cohort. On the study overall, not on this receptor specifically: The presence/absence analyses assumed that sequencing depth was roughly uniform across donors, and that assumption may not be true. The study gave a list of about 150 TCR beta chains associated with cytomegalovirus. The only immune exposure information available for the cohort was CMV serostatus. Most TCR sequences were observed very rarely across donors, whereas some public TCRs were present in many individuals. It was suggested by the authors that the approach could potentially be generalized to other disease states and immunological phenotypes. Strong co-occurrence of HLA alleles, especially DR and DQ, made assigning TCR associations to individual alleles difficult. In a later analysis, most CMV-associated TCR beta chains were found to appear HLA-restricted, with HLA associations seemingly driven largely by CMV exposure. In vitro tests confirmed that a few of the cytomegalovirus-associated TCR beta chains recognize cytomegalovirus antigens. A later analysis found that TCR association rates varied across HLA loci, with DRB1 alleles showing the most associated TCRs and HLA-C alleles the fewest. Only TCR beta chains were sequenced in this cohort, and the absence of alpha or paired-chain data limited detectable features. Specific HLA alleles were associated with 15,000 to 20,000 TCR beta sequences at a false discovery rate of 0.05 in a later analysis. The earlier analysis of 587 of the donors excluded some 16 rarely observed V segments, including chromosome 9 orphons, because counts were too low. In a later genetic analysis, fewer N-insertions in productive TCRs were reported among donors in an Asian-associated ancestry cluster than the 666-donor mean. A further reported finding was that TCR beta sequences accurately predicted the HLA-A and HLA-B alleles for most subjects in the first cohort. An association between a missense DCLRE1C variant and V-gene and J-gene trimming of TCR beta chains was found in a later genetic analysis and replicated in an independent cohort. Linkage disequilibrium might explain the correlated functional status among segregating V segments, but an unknown experimental factor could not be ruled out. In a later analysis, HLA-associated TCR beta chains showed more clonal expansion and lower generation probabilities than non-associated chains that were equally common. Because the 87-base-pair reads could not distinguish some IMGT-functional V segments, including TRBV6-2 and TRBV6-3, those segments were excluded. In a later analysis, several top co-occurrence clusters were reported to appear linked to parvovirus B19, influenza, CMV and Epstein-Barr virus. HLA typing was unavailable for some donors at each locus, so association tests used only the typed subset. A cluster of highly shared sequence variants was judged likely to be a technical artifact of the sequencing pipeline. Broadly in line with IMGT annotations, most TCR beta V segments showed up in productive rearrangements about 87% or about 30% of the time in an earlier analysis of around 550 of the donors. In both the original and validation cohorts, the classifier was reported to diagnose cytomegalovirus status with high specificity and sensitivity.

The library was generated by the immunoSEQ multiplex PCR assay. For the multiplex PCR, a mixture combining 60 forward primers for TCR Vbeta segments and 13 reverse primers for TCR Jbeta segments was used. The CDR3 region of rearranged TCR beta genes was amplified from genomic DNA by a multiplex PCR assay. The amplified TCR beta libraries were sequenced on the Illumina HiSeq System as 87-base-pair reads. In the authors' own workflow: Across the 600 to 700 repertoires, a later analysis counted roughly 84 million unique TCR beta chains, roughly 11 million of which were shared by at least two donors. To remove PCR and sequencing errors, raw reads were error-corrected and collapsed into unique sequences using a nearest-neighbor algorithm that merged closely related sequences. Alignment of CDR3 sequences to IMGT reference sequences was used to assign V, D and J gene segments. For a sequence to be retained, a match of at least six nucleotides was required to both a V gene segment and a J gene segment. A rearrangement was called productive if the CDR3 had no stop codons and remained in frame with V and J, and every other rearrangement was called non-productive. CDR3 was defined according to IMGT convention as the region running from the second conserved V-encoded cysteine to the conserved J-encoded phenylalanine. In an earlier analysis of just under 600 of the donors, sequences lacking an unambiguous match to a single V gene segment were excluded. In an earlier analysis of roughly 600 of the donors, a V segment was called functional when productive rearrangements were above 56.7%, and segregating when the standard deviation between donors exceeded 5%. To diagnose cytomegalovirus status from the catalog of TCR beta chain sequences, a statistical classification framework was built. V and J gene assignment, in a later analysis, came from comparing TCR nucleotide sequences with IMGT/GENE-DB human TR gene sequences. A later analysis assigned CDR3 sequences and most-parsimonious VDJ recombination scenarios with the TCRdist pipeline. A later analysis defined each TCR beta chain by its CDR3 amino acid sequence plus V-gene family, and excluded reads lacking a unique V-gene family. As a way to deal with suspected cross-contamination and a sequencing artifact, a later analysis dropped roughly 600 nucleotide sequences that were highly shared and had low generation probability. For each public chain, a later analysis derived a clonal expansion index from normalized ranks of inferred template counts within each repertoire. In a later analysis, generation probabilities were computed with a VDJ recombination model fitted to out-of-frame rearrangements, and the resulting probabilities were checked against IGoR. A later analysis scored TCR-TCR, TCR-HLA and TCR-CMV co-occurrence with hypergeometric tests, applying a repertoire-size bias correction to TCR pairs. To estimate false discovery rates, a later analysis permuted the HLA or CMV assignments 20 times. In a later analysis, co-occurring TCRs were grouped using DBSCAN, and TCRdist sequence similarity was added for clustering within HLA-allele-positive subsets. Repertoires with fewer than 30,000 or more than 120,000 public chains were left out of co-occurrence clustering, as were a handful of repertoires with anomalous nucleotide sharing. The immuneACCESS repertoire file appears here via TCRdb, limited to in-frame rearrangements. These files lack a portion of the clones; in checked studies, under half of the deficit traces to unresolved V genes, and the cause of the others is not known. D and trimming were read from the DNA, whereas the V and J calls and clone size are those reported in that table. The sample table records 170,000 or so clones; more than 70% of these occur just once. The ten top clones hold 0.38% of the sample.

In total, roughly 670 healthy bone marrow donors made up the cohort. At the time of sampling, every cohort member was nominally healthy, though immune exposures that went unrecorded were likely present. The donor was CMV seronegative and was included in the group of approximately 350 seronegative cohort members. Each donor provided a peripheral blood sample, and peripheral blood mononuclear cells were used for TCR beta sequencing. Genomic DNA was extracted from the blood cell samples with the Qiagen DNeasy Blood Extraction Kit. With regard to this clone: It has no known antigen specificity. The input lacks base qualities; no much larger clone sits a single base away.

Looking up the germline V gene (reference sequence) yields CDR1 SGHNT and CDR2 YYREEE. The junction carries 15 bases between V and J, which are trimmed by 4 bases and 5 bases respectively. The CDR3, cysteine through phenylalanine, is 14 amino acids long. Only the CDR3 region is kept as DNA, spanning 42 bases read in frame from base 1. The V and J segments used are TRBV5-4 and TRBJ1-2; the D segment could be TRBD1, given 5 matching bases. The TCR comes from a boy aged 2 to 10 in good health and CMV-seronegative. Sequencing was carried out using PBMCs. DNA sequence: TGTGCCAGCAGCCCCCCAGGGTCCGCATATGGCTACACCTTC. It translates to CASSPPGSAYGYTF.